The 24 T cell receptor beta chains listed next were all sequenced from one sample in a study of blood T cell repertoires in COVID-19. The table came from immunoSEQ multiplex PCR; TCRdb's copy has only in-frame clones and leaves some out. The sample contains 150,000 to 200,000 clones, about 88% of which appear only once. The sequenced sample consisted of peripheral blood. All receptors derive from a man in his 70s with active or convalescent COVID-19.

The chain is built from TRBV15 and TRBJ1-4, with D possibly being TRBD1 (5 bases). CDR3 length equals 14 residues. CDR1 is LNHNV and CDR2 is YYDKDF in the germline V gene (reference sequence). Deletions cut 0 bases from V and 8 bases from J, with 10 bases between. The CDR3 DNA reads as TGTGCCACCAGCAGAGATCTGGGGGGGGAAAAACTGTTTTTT. This gives the protein CATSRDLGGEKLFF.

This chain joins TRBV15 and TRBJ1-1; D is possibly TRBD1 (6 bases). Germline V lookup: CDR1 LNHNV, CDR2 YYDKDF (reference sequence). The CDR3 loop spans 15 amino acids. Trimming removed 0 bases at V and 6 bases at J, with 14 bases between. The CDR3 DNA sequence: TGTGCCACCAGCAGAGAGGGGGGGCGAGTCTCTGAAGCTTTCTTT. This encodes CATSREGGRVSEAFF.

The chain couples TRBV19 to TRBJ1-4; D is possibly TRBD1 (5 bases). Trimming stripped 3 bases from V and 7 bases from J, with 9 bases between. Germline V CDR1 and CDR2: LNHDA, SQIVND (reference sequence). The CDR3 spans 13 residues. The CDR3 is CASSIQGSEKLFF. The CDR3 nucleotides are TGTGCCAGTAGTATCCAGGGTAGTGAAAAACTGTTTTTT.

The chain joins TRBV28 to TRBJ1-5; D is unresolved. This CDR3 is built from 15 residues. Trimming stripped 5 bases from V and 4 bases from J, with 15 bases between. Germline V lookup: CDR1 MDHEN, CDR2 SYDVKM. Here the CDR3 reads CASSVVLGGNQPQHF. CDR3 DNA sequence: TGTGCCAGCAGTGTAGTCCTCGGAGGTAATCAGCCCCAGCATTTT.

The CDR3, as DNA: TGTGCCAGCAGCCCTCCTCCGGGACAGGGTCTCTACGAGCAGTACTTC. It is translated as CASSPPPGQGLYEQYF. The chain couples TRBV28 to TRBJ2-7, with 9 bases matching TRBD1. Unmatched junction bases numbered 12, after V lost 6 bases and J lost 3 bases. This CDR3 has 16 residues. The germline V gene encodes CDR1 MDHEN and CDR2 SYDVKM.

The chain employs TRBV5-1 and TRBJ2-2; D is unclear. Germline lookup yields CDR1 SGHRS and CDR2 YFSETQ. CDR3 length: 15 residues. Deletions cut 0 bases from V and 4 bases from J, with 10 bases between. The CDR3 sequence: CASSLDSSITGELFF. The DNA for the CDR3 is TGCGCCAGCAGCTTGGACTCGAGCATCACCGGGGAGCTGTTTTTT. Full variable domain (rest looked up from reference TRBV5-1 and TRBJ2-2): KAGVTQTPRYLIKTRGQQVTLSCSPISGHRSVSWYQQTPGQGLQFLFEYFSETQRNKGNFPGRFSGRQFSNSRSEMNVSTLELGDSALYLCASSLDSSITGELFFGEGSRLTVL.

The chain uses TRBV18 and TRBJ2-5; D not certain. This CDR3 region has 11 residues. V was shortened by 4 bases and J by 2 bases, with 2 bases between the two germline ends. From germline, CDR1 is KGHSH and CDR2 LQKENI. The CDR3 nucleotides are TGTGCCAGCTCACTACAAGAGACCCAGTACTTC. It specifies CASSLQETQYF.

This clone was detected a few times. The chain employs TRBV28 and TRBJ1-1, with 7 bases fitting TRBD1. Germline V gene data show CDR1 as MDHEN and CDR2 as SYDVKM. The CDR3 length is 12 residues. With V trimmed by 7 bases and J by 10 bases, 9 bases remained unmatched. DNA for the CDR3: TGTGCCAGCATAACAGGGGCAGGGACAGCTTTCTTT. Protein sequence: CASITGAGTAFF.

The rearrangement joins TRBV7-2 to TRBJ2-7; TRBD2 is a possible D gene (5 bases). The CDR3 contains 11 residues. Germline-derived CDR1 and CDR2 are SGHTA and FQGNSA. Trimming cost V 5 bases and J 7 bases, with 9 bases left between them. Here the CDR3 reads CASSPRGEQYF. The DNA of the CDR3 is TGTGCCAGCAGCCCTCGAGGGGAGCAGTACTTC.

The genes are TRBV28 and TRBJ2-7; possibly TRBD1 for D (6 bases). Germline loops: CDR1 MDHEN, CDR2 SYDVKM. Between the trimmed V and J ends, which lost 7 bases and 6 bases, there was a span of 22 bases. CDR3 length equals 15 residues. The CDR3 nucleotides read TGTGCCAGCACTGGCAGGGGTGCCCTCCGGGCCGAGCAGTACTTC. Translation: CASTGRGALRAEQYF.

The rearrangement links TRBV15 to TRBJ2-3; TRBD2 agrees at 7 bases. Germline V gene lookup returns CDR1 LNHNV and CDR2 YYDKDF (reference sequence). This CDR3 has 14 amino acids. Germline trimming cut 7 bases from V and 1 base from J; bases unmatched to any gene: 5. This CDR3 reads CATILGGGTDTQYF. In DNA, the CDR3 is TGTGCCACCATTCTGGGGGGGGGCACAGATACGCAGTATTTT.

The chain joins TRBV7-2 to TRBJ2-1, with TRBD2 as a possible D gene (6 bases). CDR3 length: 14 amino acids. The V gene's germline CDR1 is SGHTA and CDR2 FQGNSA. V was pared by 2 bases and J by 12 bases, with 17 bases between. The CDR3 is CASSLYSGDLWQFF. The CDR3 nucleotides read TGTGCCAGCAGCTTATATAGCGGAGACTTATGGCAGTTCTTC.

This chain links TRBV10-3 with TRBJ2-1; D is possibly TRBD2 (6 bases). CDR1 is ENHRY, CDR2 SYGVKD, per germline. The CDR3 length is 13 residues. The V and J ends lost 4 bases and 5 bases respectively, with 9 bases between them. CDR3 region: CAISGTSNNEQFF. For the CDR3, the DNA is TGTGCCATCAGTGGTACTAGCAACAATGAGCAGTTCTTC.

The genes are TRBV19 and TRBJ1-5; 8 bases align to TRBD1. This CDR3 spans 16 amino acids. The V and J ends lost 5 bases and 4 bases, in that order; junction bases with no gene match: 10. CDR1 is LNHDA and CDR2 is SQIVND in the germline V gene (reference sequence). CDR3 amino acids: CASSPPQQGGNQPQHF. DNA of the CDR3: TGTGCCAGTAGTCCACCTCAACAGGGGGGGAATCAGCCCCAGCATTTT.

The chain uses TRBV30 and TRBJ2-5, with 8 bases identical to TRBD2. Trimming took 5 bases from V and 4 from J; bases not matched to a gene: 12. The CDR3 sequence is 15 residues long. From germline, CDR1 is GTSNPN and CDR2 SVGIG (reference sequence). This chain's CDR3 is CAWGGRRGDSETQYF. The CDR3 DNA follows: TGTGCCTGGGGGGGGAGGCGGGGGGACTCAGAGACCCAGTACTTC.

The genes are TRBV11-2 and TRBJ2-4; the match to TRBD1 covers 8 bases. With 7 bases clipped from V and 2 bases from J, the junction kept 13 bases outside the gene matches. This CDR3 spans 17 amino acids. Looked up from germline, CDR1 is SGHAT and CDR2 is FQNNGV. CDR3 bases: TGTGCCAGCAACAACCGGCGGCAGGGGGCGACCAAAAACATTCAGTACTTC. Translating it yields CASNNRRQGATKNIQYF.

V usage is TRBV28 and J usage is TRBJ1-2; D is ambiguous. Germline loops: CDR1 MDHEN, CDR2 SYDVKM. V lost 3 bases to trimming and J lost 4 bases, with 12 bases between them. The CDR3 length is 14 residues. Here the CDR3 DNA reads TGTGCCAGCAGTTTTTCGCGGGTCCTCTATGGCTACACCTTC. Amino acids: CASSFSRVLYGYTF.

J is TRBJ2-7 and V is TRBV5-1, with a tentative D call TRBD2 (6 bases). Germline CDR1 reads SGHRS; CDR2 reads YFSETQ. The CDR3 runs 16 residues. V gave up 0 bases and J gave up 0 bases, with 13 bases separating them. CDR3 DNA: TGCGCCAGCAGCTTGGGTGGGAGGCCAAGCTCCTACGAGCAGTACTTC. Protein: CASSLGGRPSSYEQYF.

This chain joins TRBV7-2 and TRBJ2-7; D possibly corresponds to TRBD1 (5 bases). V was trimmed by 1 base and J by 4 bases, leaving 8 bases between them. CDR3 length: 13 amino acids. Germline CDR1 reads SGHTA; CDR2 reads FQGNSA. CDR3 in amino acids: CASSLVGDYEQYF. CDR3 bases: TGTGCCAGCAGCTTAGTAGGGGATTACGAGCAGTACTTC.

V usage is TRBV7-9 and J usage is TRBJ1-6; 8 bases are shared with TRBD1. Per the germline V gene, CDR1 is SEHNR and CDR2 is FQNEAQ (reference sequence). V lost 1 base and J lost 9; bases outside the gene matches: 2. CDR3 length equals 14 residues. The CDR3 sequence: CASSLGTGSSPLHF. CDR3 in DNA: TGTGCCAGCAGCTTAGGGACAGGGAGTTCACCCCTCCACTTT.

This chain uses TRBV6-2 or TRBV6-3 with TRBJ1-5, with no clear D. V lost 4 bases and J lost 5, with 12 bases in between. The CDR3 contains 14 residues. The germline CDR1 and CDR2 sequences are MNHEY and SVGEGT. The DNA of the CDR3 is TGTGCCAGCAGTTCCCCTTCGGGTTATCAGCCCCAGCATTTT. It specifies CASSSPSGYQPQHF.

This clone came up a few times. This rearrangement joins TRBV27 to TRBJ1-2, with D perhaps matching TRBD1 (6 bases). The CDR3 length is 15 residues. The germline gives CDR1 MNHEY, CDR2 SMNVEV (reference sequence). With 7 bases removed from V and 3 bases from J, the gap between germline ends came to 18 bases. As DNA, the CDR3 is TGTGCCAGCACCCCCCGGTGGGGGCTGGACTATGGCTACACCTTC. Translating it yields CASTPRWGLDYGYTF.

This chain's CDR3 is CASSLMRQSYEQYF. The CDR3 DNA is TGTGCCAGCAGCTTAATGAGACAGAGCTACGAGCAGTACTTC. The chain combines TRBV11-2 with TRBJ2-7, with D perhaps TRBD1 (5 bases). The germline V gene has CDR1 SGHAT and CDR2 FQNNGV. V was clipped by 2 bases and J by 3 bases, with 11 bases between them. The CDR3 is 14 residues long.

In this sample, this clone turned up once. The rearrangement joins TRBV14 to TRBJ1-1, with TRBD1 identical over 7 bases. The CDR3 spans 17 residues. Germline V gives CDR1 SGHDN, CDR2 FVKESK. V shed 2 bases and J 5 bases; nucleotides not matched to a gene: 14. In DNA, the CDR3 is TGTGCCAGCAGCCAAAGTCGGGACAGTTTCTGGGGGACTGAAGCTTTCTTT. Protein product: CASSQSRDSFWGTEAFF.